The T cell receptor (beta chain) under discussion was sequenced for a study of blood T cell repertoires in COVID-19. Study at large: COVID-19 samples collected from the United States, Italy and Spain covered acute and convalescent phases.

In the original processing: Nucleated cell number was recorded as an estimate derived from reference gene primer amplification. Method: immunoSEQ multiplex PCR; TCRdb's copy keeps in-frame clones and lacks some. V and J calls and clone size are copied from that table; D and trimming were computed from the DNA. The sample includes over 200,000 clones, around nine tenths of them seen just once. V lost 5 bases to trimming and J lost 6 bases, with 13 bases between them. The CDR3 runs to 13 residues. The germline CDR1 and CDR2 sequences are MDHEN and SYDVKM. The chain combines TRBV28 with TRBJ1-2; D unclear. Input material: peripheral blood. The TCR was taken from a man aged 40-55 years with acute or convalescent COVID-19. The CDR3 nucleotides are TGTGCCAGCAGTCCTCCGTACGGTGATGGCTACACCTTC. Protein: CASSPPYGDGYTF.